The sequence of this T cell receptor (beta chain) was determined in a study of cytomegalovirus exposure and HLA in healthy donors. Primers for the PCR totalled 60 Vbeta and 13 Jbeta. TCRdb keeps only in-frame clones here, not all; method: immunoSEQ multiplex PCR. This sample carries 90,000 to 120,000 clones, 76% of them seen once, and the ten largest clones take 2% to 3%. The V segment lost 3 bases and the J segment 7 bases; nucleotides outside the gene matches: 6. This CDR3 comprises 15 residues. Germline CDR1 SGDLS, CDR2 YYNGEE. Material for sequencing was PBMCs. The clonotype comes from a man younger than 35 in good health and CMV-seronegative. V gene TRBV9 combines with J gene TRBJ2-1; TRBD1 agrees at 11 bases. For the CDR3, the DNA is TGTGCCAGCAGCGCAGGACAGGGGGCTCGTAATGAGCAGTTCTTC. It yields the protein CASSAGQGARNEQFF.